Listed below are T cell receptor beta chains from one sample, sequenced in a study of blood T cell repertoires in COVID-19. Libraries were prepared by immunoSEQ multiplex PCR; TCRdb keeps only in-frame clonotypes and omits some of them. The table lists about 300,000 clones, 70% to 90% of them singletons, with 6.9% in the top ten. The source material was peripheral blood. These receptors originate from a woman aged 25 to 39 who had recovered from COVID-19. CDR3s include the opening cysteine and the closing phenylalanine or tryptophan. Fields, in order: D gene, J gene, clone size, V gene, CDR3 protein, CDR3 DNA. The D gene is left open where the match is weak. For some rows the clone size is stated as once, few or many, or as a class when expanded; others skip it.

TRBD1 | TRBJ2-5 | - | TRBV7-2 | CASSLGQGSRTQYF | TGTGCCAGCAGCTTGGGACAGGGATCCCGGACCCAGTACTTC
- | TRBJ2-5 | - | TRBV18 | CASSPTRDDQETQYF | TGTGCCAGCTCACCCACCAGGGATGACCAAGAGACCCAGTACTTC
TRBD2 | TRBJ2-7 | - | TRBV2 | CASRTGGAGAYEQYF | TGTGCCAGCAGGACCGGAGGCGCGGGAGCCTACGAGCAGTACTTC
- | TRBJ1-5 | - | TRBV6-5 | CASSRGSNQPQHF | TGTGCCAGCAGCAGGGGAAGCAATCAGCCCCAGCATTTT
TRBD2 | TRBJ2-1 | - | TRBV11-3 | CASSLTAGANYNEQFF | TGTGCCAGCAGCTTAACAGCGGGGGCCAACTACAATGAGCAGTTCTTC
- | TRBJ1-5 | - | TRBV6-5 | CASSLGRGGQPQHF | TGTGCCAGCAGTTTAGGCAGGGGAGGGCAGCCCCAGCATTTT
TRBD1 | TRBJ2-1 | - | TRBV5-5 | CASSRDRENEQFF | TGTGCCAGCAGTCGGGACAGGGAGAATGAGCAGTTCTTC
TRBD1 | TRBJ2-5 | - | TRBV24-1 | CATSENDRGIQETQYF | TGTGCCACCAGTGAGAACGACAGGGGTATTCAAGAGACCCAGTACTTC
- | TRBJ2-3 | - | TRBV11-2 | CASSLAGVLNTQYF | TGTGCCAGCAGCTTAGCCGGGGTTCTGAATACGCAGTATTTT
- | TRBJ1-2 | - | TRBV3-1/TRBV3-2 | CASTPTGPAGYGYTF | TGTGCCAGCACCCCTACCGGCCCAGCGGGCTATGGCTACACCTTC
- | TRBJ2-3 | - | TRBV9 | CASSVEGGTDTQYF | TGTGCCAGCAGCGTAGAAGGCGGTACAGATACGCAGTATTTT
- | TRBJ1-1 | - | TRBV5-4 | CASSFPGYMNTEAFF | TGTGCCAGCAGCTTCCCAGGGTACATGAACACTGAAGCTTTCTTT
TRBD2 | TRBJ2-5 | once | TRBV5-5 | CASSNGLAQTQYF | TGTGCCAGCAGCAATGGACTAGCCCAGACCCAGTACTTC
- | TRBJ1-3 | once | TRBV6-5 | CASSYTVGTPGNTIYF | TGTGCCAGCAGTTACACGGTGGGGACTCCTGGAAACACCATATATTTT
TRBD1 | TRBJ1-4 | once | TRBV7-9 | CASSATDREYHEKLFF | TGTGCCAGCAGCGCTACGGACAGGGAGTATCATGAAAAACTGTTTTTT
- | TRBJ2-3 | - | TRBV13 | CASRSLGGETDTQYF | TGTGCCAGCAGATCCCTTGGCGGGGAGACAGATACGCAGTATTTT
TRBD2 | TRBJ2-1 | - | TRBV3-1/TRBV3-2 | CASSQVQQAGGYNEQFF | TGTGCCAGCAGCCAAGTTCAGCAAGCGGGGGGGTACAATGAGCAGTTCTTC
TRBD1 | TRBJ1-1 | - | TRBV10-1 | CASSTGEGEAFF | TGCGCCAGCTCGACAGGGGAGGGTGAAGCTTTCTTT
- | TRBJ1-1 | - | TRBV5-1 | CASSLVMPGNTEAFF | TGCGCCAGCAGCTTGGTTATGCCAGGGAACACTGAAGCTTTCTTT
TRBD1 | TRBJ2-5 | - | TRBV13 | CASSLVTGEETQYF | TGTGCCAGCAGCTTAGTGACAGGGGAAGAGACCCAGTACTTC
- | TRBJ2-7 | once | TRBV5-5 | CASNLEGGALEQYF | TGTGCCAGCAACCTGGAGGGGGGGGCGCTTGAGCAGTACTTC
TRBD2 | TRBJ2-7 | - | TRBV30 | CAWRAGLVGYEQYF | TGTGCCTGGAGAGCTGGACTAGTGGGTTACGAGCAGTACTTC
- | TRBJ2-5 | - | TRBV19 | CASSMVGSPGAETQYF | TGTGCCAGTAGTATGGTGGGCAGCCCAGGGGCAGAGACCCAGTACTTC
- | TRBJ1-6 | - | TRBV19 | CASSSQGNNSPLHF | TGTGCCAGTAGTTCCCAGGGAAATAATTCACCCCTCCACTTT
- | TRBJ2-1 | - | TRBV6-5 | CASRPMDSNEQFF | TGTGCCAGCAGGCCAATGGACAGTAATGAGCAGTTCTTC